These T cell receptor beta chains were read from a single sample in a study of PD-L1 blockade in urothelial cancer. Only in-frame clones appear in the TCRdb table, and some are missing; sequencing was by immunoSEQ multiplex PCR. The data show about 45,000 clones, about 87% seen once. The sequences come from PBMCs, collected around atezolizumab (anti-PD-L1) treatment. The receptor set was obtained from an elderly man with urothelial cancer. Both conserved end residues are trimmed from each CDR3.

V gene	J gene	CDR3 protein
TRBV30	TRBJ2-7	AWSVRDRAYEQY
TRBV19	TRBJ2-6	ASSASTLAVRSGANVLT
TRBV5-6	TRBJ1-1	ASSFRTGLNTEAF
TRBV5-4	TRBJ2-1	ASSSKREGLDEQF
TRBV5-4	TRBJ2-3	ASSLAGDTQY
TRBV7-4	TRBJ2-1	ASTSGGTLAYNEQF
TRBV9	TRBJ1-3	ASSPVEPFSGNTIY
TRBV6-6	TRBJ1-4	ASSYSKGQAFEKLF
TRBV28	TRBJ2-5	ASSPPKETQY
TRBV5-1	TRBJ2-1	ASSLDRASGYNEQF
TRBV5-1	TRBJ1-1	ASSFRGGTEAF
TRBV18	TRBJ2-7	ASSAASGSYEQY
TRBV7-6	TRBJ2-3	ASSAPGQGATDTQY
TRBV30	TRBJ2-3	AWNSGGGGLQEQY
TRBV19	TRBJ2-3	ASSEDRTDTQY
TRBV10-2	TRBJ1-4	ASRTNEKLF
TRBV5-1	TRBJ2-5	ASSRLTGIQETQY
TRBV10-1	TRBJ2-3	ASSDIGTSGSRASDTQY
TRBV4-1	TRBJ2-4	ASSQGAGRTKTILAKNIQY
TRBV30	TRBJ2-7	AWSALDRDGEQY
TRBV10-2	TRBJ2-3	ASSDGGNPTDTQY
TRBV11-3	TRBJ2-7	ASSFEREGRSDCSYEQY
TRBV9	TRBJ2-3	ASSPRGDTQY
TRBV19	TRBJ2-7	ASSTQQGANYEQY
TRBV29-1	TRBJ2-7	SVGDGGYEQY
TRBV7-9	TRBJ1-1	ASSHPGGMNTEAF
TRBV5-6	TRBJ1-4	ASSLRGGEEKLF
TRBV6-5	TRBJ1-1	ASTKDRGNTEAF
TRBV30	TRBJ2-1	AWAGTTIYNEQF
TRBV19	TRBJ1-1	ASSSGALGDTEAF
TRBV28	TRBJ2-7	ASSLGRSYEQY
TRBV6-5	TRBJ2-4	ASRNRVDIQY
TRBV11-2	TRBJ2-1	ASSLVVTGGGNEQF
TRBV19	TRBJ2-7	ASSIRDEQY
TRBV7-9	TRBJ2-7	ASSLSWEQY
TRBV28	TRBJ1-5	ASSFGGGGQPQH
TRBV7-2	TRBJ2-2	ASSLAGKAGELF
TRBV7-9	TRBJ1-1	ASSLRTNEAF
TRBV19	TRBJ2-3	ASSIDVTSGGTDTQY
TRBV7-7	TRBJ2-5	ASSSPREGETQY
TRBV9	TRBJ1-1	ASSSTGVYGNTEAF
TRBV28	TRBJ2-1	ASRGGLKEGFLF
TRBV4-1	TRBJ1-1	ASSQMGNEAF
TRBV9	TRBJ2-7	ASSVGTSGRDEQY
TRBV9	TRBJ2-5	ASSVGVGGQETQY
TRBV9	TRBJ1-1	ASSAGTGGGRTEAF
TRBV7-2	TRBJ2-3	ASSLMAEGTQY
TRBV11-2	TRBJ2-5	ASSLSRGGTGTQY
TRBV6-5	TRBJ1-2	ASRRSTGGDGYT